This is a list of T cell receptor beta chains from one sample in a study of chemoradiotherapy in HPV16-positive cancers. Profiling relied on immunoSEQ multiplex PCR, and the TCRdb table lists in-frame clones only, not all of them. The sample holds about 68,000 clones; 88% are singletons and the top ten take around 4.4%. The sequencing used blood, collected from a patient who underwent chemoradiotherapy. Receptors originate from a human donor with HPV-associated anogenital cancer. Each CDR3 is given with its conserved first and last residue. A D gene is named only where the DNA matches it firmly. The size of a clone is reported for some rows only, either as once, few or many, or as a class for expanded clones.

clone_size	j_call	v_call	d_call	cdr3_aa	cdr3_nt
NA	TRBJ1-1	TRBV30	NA	CAWNGEGYSEAFF	TGTGCCTGGAATGGGGAAGGGTATTCTGAAGCTTTCTTT
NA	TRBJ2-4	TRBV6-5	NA	CASSQGGVDGIQYF	TGTGCCAGCAGCCAAGGGGGGGTCGACGGCATTCAGTACTTC
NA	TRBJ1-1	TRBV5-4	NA	CASSPGRENTEAFF	TGTGCCAGCAGCCCGGGACGGGAGAACACTGAAGCTTTCTTT
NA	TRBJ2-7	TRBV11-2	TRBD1	CASSLTTGDEQYF	TGTGCCAGCAGCTTAACCACAGGGGATGAGCAGTACTTC
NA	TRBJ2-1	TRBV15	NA	CATSRDSDFFSSYNEQFF	TGTGCCACCAGCAGAGATTCGGACTTCTTCAGCTCCTACAATGAGCAGTTCTTC
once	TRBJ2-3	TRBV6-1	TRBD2	CASSATSGRAATQYF	TGTGCCAGCAGTGCCACTAGCGGGAGGGCCGCTACGCAGTATTTT
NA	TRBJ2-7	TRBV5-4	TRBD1	CASSSTGGAVGEQYF	TGTGCCAGCAGTTCTACAGGGGGCGCGGTGGGTGAGCAGTACTTC
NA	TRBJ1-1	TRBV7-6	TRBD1	CASSPGTVDTEAFF	TGTGCCAGCAGCCCTGGGACAGTCGACACTGAAGCTTTCTTT
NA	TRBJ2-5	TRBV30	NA	CAWSSTPQETQYF	TGTGCCTGGAGTTCCACCCCACAAGAGACCCAGTACTTC
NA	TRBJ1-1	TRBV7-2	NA	CASSFRPFGGGTEAFF	TGTGCCAGCAGCTTTAGACCATTCGGGGGGGGCACTGAAGCTTTCTTT
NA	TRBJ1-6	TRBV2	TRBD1	CASSGTGGRINSPLHF	TGTGCCAGCAGTGGGACAGGGGGCCGGATAAATTCACCCCTCCACTTT
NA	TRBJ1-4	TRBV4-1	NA	CASSQERRGAGKGEKLFF	TGCGCCAGCAGCCAAGAAAGGAGGGGGGCAGGAAAGGGCGAAAAACTGTTTTTT
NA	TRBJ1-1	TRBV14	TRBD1	CASSQWGQGTEAFF	TGTGCCAGCAGCCAATGGGGACAGGGGACTGAAGCTTTCTTT
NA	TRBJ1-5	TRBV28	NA	CASSLRQISNQPQHF	TGTGCCAGCAGTCTACGACAGATCTCCAATCAGCCCCAGCATTTT
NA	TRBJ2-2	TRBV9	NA	CASSAGLQATGELFF	TGTGCCAGCAGCGCGGGCCTTCAGGCCACCGGGGAGCTGTTTTTT
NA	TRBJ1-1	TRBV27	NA	CASSPQQSGNTEAFF	TGTGCCAGCAGCCCCCAGCAGAGTGGGAACACTGAAGCTTTCTTT
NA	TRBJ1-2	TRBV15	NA	CATSRDSSGYTF	TGTGCCACCAGCAGAGACAGCAGTGGCTACACCTTC
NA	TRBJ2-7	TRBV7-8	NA	CASSGKGGGHEQYF	TGTGCCAGCAGCGGGAAGGGAGGGGGCCACGAGCAGTACTTC
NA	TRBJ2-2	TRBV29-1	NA	CSVQGPGNTGELFF	TGCAGCGTTCAAGGGCCGGGGAACACCGGGGAGCTGTTTTTT
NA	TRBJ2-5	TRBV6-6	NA	CASSYIERPQETQYF	TGTGCCAGCAGTTACATCGAGCGGCCGCAAGAGACCCAGTACTTC
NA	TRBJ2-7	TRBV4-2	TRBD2	CASSGRAYEQYF	TGTGCCAGCAGCGGGAGGGCCTACGAGCAGTACTTC
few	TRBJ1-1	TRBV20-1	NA	CSALGVKFF	TGCAGTGCTTTGGGAGTGAAGTTCTTT
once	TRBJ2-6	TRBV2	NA	CASTAGANVLTF	TGTGCCAGCACGGCTGGGGCCAACGTCCTGACTTTC
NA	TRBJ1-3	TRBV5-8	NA	CASSLRGGTGNTIYF	TGTGCCAGCAGCCTCCGGGGAGGGACTGGAAACACCATATATTTT
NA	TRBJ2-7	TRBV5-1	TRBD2	CASSLGPLAGGPSEQYF	TGCGCCAGCAGCTTGGGGCCCCTAGCGGGAGGGCCGAGCGAGCAGTACTTC
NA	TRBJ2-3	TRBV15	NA	CATSRRTAATDTQYF	TGTGCCACCAGCAGAAGGACGGCAGCCACAGATACGCAGTATTTT